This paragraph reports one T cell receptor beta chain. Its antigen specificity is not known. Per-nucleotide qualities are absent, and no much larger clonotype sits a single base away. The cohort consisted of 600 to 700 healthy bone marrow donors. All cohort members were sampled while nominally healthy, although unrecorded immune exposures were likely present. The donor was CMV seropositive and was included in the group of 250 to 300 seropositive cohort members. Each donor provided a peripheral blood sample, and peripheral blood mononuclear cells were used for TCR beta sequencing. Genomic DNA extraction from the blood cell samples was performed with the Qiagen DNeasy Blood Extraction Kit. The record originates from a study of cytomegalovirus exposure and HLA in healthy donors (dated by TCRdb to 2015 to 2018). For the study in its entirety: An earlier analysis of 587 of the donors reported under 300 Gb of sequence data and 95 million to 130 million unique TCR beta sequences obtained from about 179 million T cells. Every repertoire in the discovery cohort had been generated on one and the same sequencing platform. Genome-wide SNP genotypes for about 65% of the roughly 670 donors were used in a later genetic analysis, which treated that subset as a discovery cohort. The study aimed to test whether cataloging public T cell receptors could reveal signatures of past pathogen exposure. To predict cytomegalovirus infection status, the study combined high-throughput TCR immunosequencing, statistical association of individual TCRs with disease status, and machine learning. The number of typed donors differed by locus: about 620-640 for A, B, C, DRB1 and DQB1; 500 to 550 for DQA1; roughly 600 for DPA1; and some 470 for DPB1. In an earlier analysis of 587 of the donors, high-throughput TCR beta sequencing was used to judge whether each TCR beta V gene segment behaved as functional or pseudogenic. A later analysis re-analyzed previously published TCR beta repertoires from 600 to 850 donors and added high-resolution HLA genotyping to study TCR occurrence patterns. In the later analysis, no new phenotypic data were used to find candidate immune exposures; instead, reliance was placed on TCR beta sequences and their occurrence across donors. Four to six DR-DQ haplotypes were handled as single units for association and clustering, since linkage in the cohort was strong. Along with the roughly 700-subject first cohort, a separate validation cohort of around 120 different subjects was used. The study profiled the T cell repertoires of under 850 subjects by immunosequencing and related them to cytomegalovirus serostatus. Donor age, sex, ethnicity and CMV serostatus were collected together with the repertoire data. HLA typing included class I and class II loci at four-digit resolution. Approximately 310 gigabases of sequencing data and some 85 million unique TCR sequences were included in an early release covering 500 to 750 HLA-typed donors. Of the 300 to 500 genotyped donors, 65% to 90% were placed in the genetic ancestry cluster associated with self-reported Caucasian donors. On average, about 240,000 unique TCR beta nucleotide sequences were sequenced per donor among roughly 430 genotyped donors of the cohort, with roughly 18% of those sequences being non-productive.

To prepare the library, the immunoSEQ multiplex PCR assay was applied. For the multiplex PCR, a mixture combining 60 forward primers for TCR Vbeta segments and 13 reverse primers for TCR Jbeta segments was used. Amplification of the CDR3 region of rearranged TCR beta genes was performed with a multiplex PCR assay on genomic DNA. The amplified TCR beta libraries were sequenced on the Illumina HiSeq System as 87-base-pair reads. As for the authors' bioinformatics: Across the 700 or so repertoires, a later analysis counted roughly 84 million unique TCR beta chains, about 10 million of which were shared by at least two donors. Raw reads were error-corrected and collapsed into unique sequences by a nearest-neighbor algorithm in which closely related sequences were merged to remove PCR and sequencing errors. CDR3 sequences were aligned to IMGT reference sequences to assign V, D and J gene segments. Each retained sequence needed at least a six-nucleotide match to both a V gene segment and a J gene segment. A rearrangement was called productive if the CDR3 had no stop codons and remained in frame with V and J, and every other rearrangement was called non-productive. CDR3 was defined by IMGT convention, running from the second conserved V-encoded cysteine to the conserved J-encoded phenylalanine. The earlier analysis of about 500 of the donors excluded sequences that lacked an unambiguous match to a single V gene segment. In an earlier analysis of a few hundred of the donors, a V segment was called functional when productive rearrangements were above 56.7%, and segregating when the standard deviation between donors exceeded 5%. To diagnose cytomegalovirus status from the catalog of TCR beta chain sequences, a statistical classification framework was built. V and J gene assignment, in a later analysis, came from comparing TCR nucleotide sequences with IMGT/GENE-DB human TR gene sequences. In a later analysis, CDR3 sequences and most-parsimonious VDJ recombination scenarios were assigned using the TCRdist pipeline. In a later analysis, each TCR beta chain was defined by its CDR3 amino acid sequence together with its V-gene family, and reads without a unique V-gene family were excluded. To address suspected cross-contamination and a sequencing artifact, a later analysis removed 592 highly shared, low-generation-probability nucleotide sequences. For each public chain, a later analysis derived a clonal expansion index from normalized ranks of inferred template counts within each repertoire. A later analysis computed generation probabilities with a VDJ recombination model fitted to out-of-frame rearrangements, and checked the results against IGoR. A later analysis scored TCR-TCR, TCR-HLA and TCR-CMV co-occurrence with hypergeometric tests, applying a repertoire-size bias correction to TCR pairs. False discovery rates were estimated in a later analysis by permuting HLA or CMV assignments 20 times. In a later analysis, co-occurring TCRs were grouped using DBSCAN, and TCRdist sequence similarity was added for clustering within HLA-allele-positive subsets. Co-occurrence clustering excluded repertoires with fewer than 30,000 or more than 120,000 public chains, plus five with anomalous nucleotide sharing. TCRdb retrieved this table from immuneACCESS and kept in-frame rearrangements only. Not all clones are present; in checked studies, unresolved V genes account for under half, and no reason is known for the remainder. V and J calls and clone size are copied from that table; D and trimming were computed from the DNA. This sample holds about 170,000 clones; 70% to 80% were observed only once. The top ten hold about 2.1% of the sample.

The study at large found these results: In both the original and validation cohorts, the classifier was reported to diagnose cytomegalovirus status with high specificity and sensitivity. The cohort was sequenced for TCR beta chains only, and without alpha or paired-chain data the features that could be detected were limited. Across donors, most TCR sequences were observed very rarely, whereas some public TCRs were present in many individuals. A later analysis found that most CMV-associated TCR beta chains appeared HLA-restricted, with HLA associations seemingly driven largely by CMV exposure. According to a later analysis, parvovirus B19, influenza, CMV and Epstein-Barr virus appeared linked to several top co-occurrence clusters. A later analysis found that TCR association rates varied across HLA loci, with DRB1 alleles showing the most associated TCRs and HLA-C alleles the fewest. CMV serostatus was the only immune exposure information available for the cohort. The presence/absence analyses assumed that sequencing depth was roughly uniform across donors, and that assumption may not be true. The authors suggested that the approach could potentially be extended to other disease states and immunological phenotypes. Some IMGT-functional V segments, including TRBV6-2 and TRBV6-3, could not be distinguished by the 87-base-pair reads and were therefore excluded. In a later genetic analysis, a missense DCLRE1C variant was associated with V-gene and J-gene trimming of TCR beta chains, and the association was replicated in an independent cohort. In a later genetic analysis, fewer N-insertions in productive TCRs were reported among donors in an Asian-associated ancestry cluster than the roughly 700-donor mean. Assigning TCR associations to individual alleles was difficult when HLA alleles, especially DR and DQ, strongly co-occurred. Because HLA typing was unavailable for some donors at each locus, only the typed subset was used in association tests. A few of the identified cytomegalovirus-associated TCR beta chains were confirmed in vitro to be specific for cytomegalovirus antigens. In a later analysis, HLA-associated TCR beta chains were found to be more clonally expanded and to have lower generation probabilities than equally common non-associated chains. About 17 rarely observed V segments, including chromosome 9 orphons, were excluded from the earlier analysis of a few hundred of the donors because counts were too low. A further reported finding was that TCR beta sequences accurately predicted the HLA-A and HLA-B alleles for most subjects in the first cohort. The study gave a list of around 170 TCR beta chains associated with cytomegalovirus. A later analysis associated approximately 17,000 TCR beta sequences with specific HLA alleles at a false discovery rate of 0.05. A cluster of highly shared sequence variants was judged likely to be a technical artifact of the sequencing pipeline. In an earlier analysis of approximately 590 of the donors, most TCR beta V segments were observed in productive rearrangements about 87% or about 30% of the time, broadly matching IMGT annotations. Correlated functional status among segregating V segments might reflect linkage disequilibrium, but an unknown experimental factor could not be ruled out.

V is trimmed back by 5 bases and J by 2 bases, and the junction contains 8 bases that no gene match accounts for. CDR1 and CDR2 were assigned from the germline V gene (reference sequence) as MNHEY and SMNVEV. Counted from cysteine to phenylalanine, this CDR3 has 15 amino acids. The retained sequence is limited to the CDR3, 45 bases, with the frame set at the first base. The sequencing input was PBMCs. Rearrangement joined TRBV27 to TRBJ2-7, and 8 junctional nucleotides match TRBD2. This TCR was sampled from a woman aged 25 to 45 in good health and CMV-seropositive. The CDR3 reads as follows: CASSTLAGRPYEQYF. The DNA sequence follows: TGTGCCAGCAGTACTTTAGCGGGGAGACCCTACGAGCAGTACTTC.